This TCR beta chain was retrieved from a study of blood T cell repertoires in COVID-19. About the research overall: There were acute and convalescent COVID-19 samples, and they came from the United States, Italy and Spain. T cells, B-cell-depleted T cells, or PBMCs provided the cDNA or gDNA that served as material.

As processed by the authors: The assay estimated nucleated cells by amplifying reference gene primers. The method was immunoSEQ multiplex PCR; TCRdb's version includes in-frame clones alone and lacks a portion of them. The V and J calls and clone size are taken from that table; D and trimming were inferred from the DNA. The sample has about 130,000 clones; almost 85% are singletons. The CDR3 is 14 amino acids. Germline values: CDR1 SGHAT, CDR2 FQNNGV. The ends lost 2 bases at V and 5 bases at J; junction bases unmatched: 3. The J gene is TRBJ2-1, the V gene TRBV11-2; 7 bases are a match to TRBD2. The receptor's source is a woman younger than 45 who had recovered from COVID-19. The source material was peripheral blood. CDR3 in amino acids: CASSLSAGDNEQFF. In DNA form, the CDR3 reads TGTGCCAGCAGCTTATCTGCGGGAGACAATGAGCAGTTCTTC.